The clone carrying this T cell receptor beta chain was observed many times. The antigen is undetermined. The sample belongs to a study of early T cells in non-severe SARS-CoV-2 infection. About the research overall: RNA in bulk from unsorted whole blood was sequenced, and chains were unpaired.

Individual cDNA molecules each received unique molecular identifiers attached to them. TCRdb re-called the 5' RACE reads with MiXCR, one entry per CDR3 protein. The table lists fewer than 130,000 distinct CDR3 sequences, 10% to 15% of them singletons. Germline lookup yields CDR1 SEHNR and CDR2 FQNEAQ (reference sequence). V lost 5 bases and J 14 bases, leaving 5 bases between the germline ends. The CDR3 length is 8 residues. Whole-study findings and limits: Clonotype matching in VDJdb favored anti-spike CD8 responses and did not capture private and CD4 specificities.

The source material was whole blood, sampled at baseline. This rearrangement joins TRBV7-9 to TRBJ2-3; D unclear. The sequence was collected from an adult who was a healthcare worker with PCR-confirmed SARS-CoV-2 infection or an uninfected control (not recorded which). The CDR3 DNA is TGTGCCAGCAGCCGTCTGTATTTT. This translates into CASSRLYF.